This TCR beta chain was profiled in a study of identical twins' blood T cells (dated by TCRdb to the early 2010s). In terms of the full investigation: The 12 libraries, six for the alpha chain and six for the beta chain, together yielded about 50 million Illumina reads. To assess how genetics influences repertoire formation, the study used next-generation sequencing to compare the TCR alpha and beta chain repertoires of three pairs of monozygous twins. Overall study results and their limits: V gene usage, even among non-selected out-of-frame TCRbeta clonotypes, was reported to be markedly more similar within twin pairs than between unrelated donors. Environmental influences could not be excluded as an explanation for twin similarity, since twins were reared together. Among the most abundant TCRbeta clonotypes, more CDR3 sequences were shared by each donor with her twin than with unrelated donors. The proposed role of the TCRalpha J segment in MHC recognition during thymic selection was stated to require validation by independent studies. The number of shared CDR3 clonotypes between two donors was mainly determined by the product of their cloneset sizes, and twins did not clearly deviate from this trend.

The donors were six healthy women who made up three monozygous twin pairs. Each of the three twin pairs had been raised together, and the twins in each pair were thought likely to have encountered the same infectious agents and vaccines. TCR cDNA libraries were prepared from RNA that had been isolated from peripheral blood mononuclear cells. Notes on this clonotype: Its recognized antigen is unknown. A read error may produce the germline difference seen at one junction end.

The library was produced with 5' RACE. The run used an Illumina Genome Analyzer IIx. The RNA-based TCR cDNA libraries were made using a previously described protocol that was modified in several ways. To prevent cross-contamination, sample-specific barcodes were added to both ends of each TCR cDNA library during cDNA synthesis and amplification. On the study's bioinformatics: Each individual had between about 95,000 and nearly 550,000 identified clonotypes, and each library contained 2.2 to 3.6 million CDR3-containing reads. Reads with improper barcode index combinations were discarded, after which clonesets were built for each library with the MiTCR software. During the assembly of CDR3 clonotypes by MiTCR, low-quality reads were filtered or rescued and PCR and sequencing errors were corrected. Artificial out-of-frame clonotypes were removed by being mapped to in-frame sequences, with one indel in the CDR3 allowed. To measure how similar V and J gene usage was between donors, Jensen-Shannon divergence was divided by mean entropy. TCRdb itself trimmed the public reads at Q25 with fastp, ran MiXCR and retained productive beta chains. For every CDR3 protein sequence, its rows merge into one entry that carries the most common genes and DNA. TCRdb, not the authors, supplied the V and J calls. This sample is represented by 300,000 to 400,000 distinct CDR3 sequences; roughly 31% of them were singletons. The leading ten clones occupy roughly 6.1% of the sample.

The CDR3, cysteine through phenylalanine, is 18 amino acids long. Of the read, only the CDR3 DNA is kept; its 54 bases are in frame from base 1. Via the germline V gene, CDR1 is SGDLS and CDR2 YYNGEE. Source material: PBMCs. The chain is assembled from TRBV9 and TRBJ1-6; the D region possibly corresponds to TRBD1 (6 bases align). The sequence was obtained from a woman between 18 and 50 years old in good health. In nucleotide form, the sequence is TGTGCCAGCAGCGATGGACAGTCCCAAAGCTCCTATAATTCATCCCTCCACTTT. This gives the protein CASSDGQSQSSYNSSLHF.